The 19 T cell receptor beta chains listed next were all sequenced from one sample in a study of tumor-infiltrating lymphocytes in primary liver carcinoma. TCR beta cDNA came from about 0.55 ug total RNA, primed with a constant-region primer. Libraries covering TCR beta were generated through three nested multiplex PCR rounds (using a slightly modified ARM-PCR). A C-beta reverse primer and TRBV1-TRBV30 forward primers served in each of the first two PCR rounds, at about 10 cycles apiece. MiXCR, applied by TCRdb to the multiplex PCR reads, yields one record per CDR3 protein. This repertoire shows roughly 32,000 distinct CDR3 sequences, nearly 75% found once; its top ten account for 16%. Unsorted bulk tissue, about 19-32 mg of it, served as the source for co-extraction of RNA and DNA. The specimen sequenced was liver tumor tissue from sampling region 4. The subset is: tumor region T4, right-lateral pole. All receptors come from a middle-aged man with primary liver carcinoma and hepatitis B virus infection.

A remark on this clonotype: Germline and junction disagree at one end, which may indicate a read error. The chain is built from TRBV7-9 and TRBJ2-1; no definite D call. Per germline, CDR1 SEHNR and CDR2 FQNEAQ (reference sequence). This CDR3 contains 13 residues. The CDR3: CVSSLAKTDEQFF. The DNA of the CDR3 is TGTGTCAGCAGCTTGGCCAAGACCGATGAGCAGTTCTTC. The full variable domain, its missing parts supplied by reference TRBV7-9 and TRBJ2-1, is DTGVSQNPRHKITKRGQNVTFRCDPISEHNRLYWYRQTLGQGPEFLTYFQNEAQLEKSRLLSDRFSAERPKGSFSTLEIQRTEQGDSAMYLCVSSLAKTDEQFFGPGTRLTVL.

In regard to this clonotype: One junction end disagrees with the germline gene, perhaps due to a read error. CDR3 DNA sequence: TGCGGCGTTGAAGCGGACAGGGGGCAATCAGAGACCCAGTACTTC. Translating gives CGVEADRGQSETQYF. This chain connects TRBV29-1 to TRBJ2-5, with 11 bases lining up with TRBD1. The CDR3 covers 15 residues. The germline V gene has CDR1 SQVTM and CDR2 ANQGSEA.

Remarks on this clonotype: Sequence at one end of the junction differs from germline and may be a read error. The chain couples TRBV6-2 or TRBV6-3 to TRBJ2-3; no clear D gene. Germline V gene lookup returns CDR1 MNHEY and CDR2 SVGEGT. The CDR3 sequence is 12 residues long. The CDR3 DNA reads TGTGACAGCAGTCAGGTGCAGGCGACTCAGTATTTT. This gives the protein CDSSQVQATQYF.

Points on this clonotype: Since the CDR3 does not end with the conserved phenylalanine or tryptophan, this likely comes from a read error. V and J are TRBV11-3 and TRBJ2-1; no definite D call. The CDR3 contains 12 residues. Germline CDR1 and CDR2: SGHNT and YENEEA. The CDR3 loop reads CVNSLNANEQFL. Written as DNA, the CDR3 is TGTGTCAACAGCTTAAATGCCAATGAGCAGTTCCTC.

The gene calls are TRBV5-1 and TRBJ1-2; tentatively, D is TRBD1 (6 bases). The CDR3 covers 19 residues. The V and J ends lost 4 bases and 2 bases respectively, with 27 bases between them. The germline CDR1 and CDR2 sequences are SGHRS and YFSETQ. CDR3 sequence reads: CASSGPSTGTGEGNYGYTF. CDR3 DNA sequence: TGCGCCAGCAGCGGCCCCTCGACAGGTACGGGGGAAGGGAACTATGGCTACACCTTC. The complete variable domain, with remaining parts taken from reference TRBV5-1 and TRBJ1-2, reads KAGVTQTPRYLIKTRGQQVTLSCSPISGHRSVSWYQQTPGQGLQFLFEYFSETQRNKGNFPGRFSGRQFSNSRSEMNVSTLELGDSALYLCASSGPSTGTGEGNYGYTFGSGTRLTVV.

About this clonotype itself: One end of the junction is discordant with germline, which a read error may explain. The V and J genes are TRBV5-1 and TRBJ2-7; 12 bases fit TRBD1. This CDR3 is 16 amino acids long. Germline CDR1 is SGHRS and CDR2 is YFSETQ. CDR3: CASSAGQGAVSYEQYF. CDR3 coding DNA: TGCGCCAGCAGCGCGGGACAGGGGGCTGTCTCCTATGAGCAGTACTTC.

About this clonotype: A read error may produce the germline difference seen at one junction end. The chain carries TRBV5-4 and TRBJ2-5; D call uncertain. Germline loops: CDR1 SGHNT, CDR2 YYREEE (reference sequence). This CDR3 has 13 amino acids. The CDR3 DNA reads TGTCCCAGCAGCCTCAAAAACGGCGAGACCCAGTACTTC. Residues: CPSSLKNGETQYF.

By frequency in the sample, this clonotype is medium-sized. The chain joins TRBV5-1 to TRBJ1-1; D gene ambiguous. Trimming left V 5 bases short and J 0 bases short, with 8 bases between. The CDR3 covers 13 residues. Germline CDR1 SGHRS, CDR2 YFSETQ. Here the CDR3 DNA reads TGCGCCAGCAGACCCGACATGAACACTGAAGCTTTCTTT. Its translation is CASRPDMNTEAFF.

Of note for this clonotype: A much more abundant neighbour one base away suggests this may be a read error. The CDR3 region has the DNA TGTGCCAACAGCTTAACCAAAACCCATAATCCCGGGGAGCTGTTTTTT. It translates to CANSLTKTHNPGELFF. The rearrangement links TRBV7-3 to TRBJ2-2; unclear D gene. Germline V gene sequence: CDR1 SGHTA, CDR2 FQGTGA. The CDR3 sequence is 16 residues long.

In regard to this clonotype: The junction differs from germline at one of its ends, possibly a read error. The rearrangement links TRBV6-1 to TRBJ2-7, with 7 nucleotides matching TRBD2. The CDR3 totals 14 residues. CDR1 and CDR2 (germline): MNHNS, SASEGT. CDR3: CASRLADLSYEQNF. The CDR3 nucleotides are TGTGCCAGCCGGCTAGCGGATCTCTCCTACGAGCAGAACTTC.

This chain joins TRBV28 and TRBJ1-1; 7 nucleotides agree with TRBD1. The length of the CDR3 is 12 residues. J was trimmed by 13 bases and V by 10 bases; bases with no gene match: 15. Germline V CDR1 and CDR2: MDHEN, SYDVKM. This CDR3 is CANRITGDEIFF. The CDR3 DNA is TGTGCCAACAGGATCACAGGGGATGAAATTTTCTTT.

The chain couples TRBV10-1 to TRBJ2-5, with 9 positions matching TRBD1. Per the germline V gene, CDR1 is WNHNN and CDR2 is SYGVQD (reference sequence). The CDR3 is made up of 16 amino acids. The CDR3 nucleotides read TGCGACAGTAGTGAGTTGACGGGGACAGGGAAAGAGACCCAGTACTTC. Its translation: CDSSELTGTGKETQYF.

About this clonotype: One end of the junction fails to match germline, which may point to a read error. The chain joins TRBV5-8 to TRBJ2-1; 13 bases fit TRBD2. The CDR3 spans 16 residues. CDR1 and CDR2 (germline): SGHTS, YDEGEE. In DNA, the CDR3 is TGTGCCAGCAGCTCGGGACTAGCGGGATTATACTATGAGCAGCTCTTC. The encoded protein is CASSSGLAGLYYEQLF.

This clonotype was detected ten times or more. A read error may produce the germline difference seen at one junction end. CDR3 sequence reads: CASRLDPGGALEYF. CDR3 nucleotide sequence: TGTGCCAGCAGATTAGATCCAGGGGGCGCATTAGAGTACTTC. The V gene is TRBV11-2, the J gene TRBJ2-4, with TRBD1 matching 8 bases. The CDR3 loop spans 14 amino acids. Germline CDR1 reads SGHAT; CDR2 reads FQNNGV.

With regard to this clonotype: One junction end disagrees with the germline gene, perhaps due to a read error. For the CDR3, the DNA is TGCACCAGCAGCTTGGATCCTTCCACCTACGTGCAGTACTTC. Translating gives CTSSLDPSTYVQYF. The rearrangement uses TRBV5-1 and TRBJ2-7, with D uncertain. Germline values: CDR1 SGHRS, CDR2 YFSETQ. This CDR3 has 14 amino acids.

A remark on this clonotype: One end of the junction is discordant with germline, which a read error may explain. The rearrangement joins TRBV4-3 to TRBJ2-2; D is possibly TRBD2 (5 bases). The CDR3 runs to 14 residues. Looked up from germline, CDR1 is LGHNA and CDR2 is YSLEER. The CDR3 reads CACSQDRAVGELFF. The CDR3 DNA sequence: TGCGCCTGCAGCCAAGATAGGGCTGTCGGGGAGCTGTTTTTC.

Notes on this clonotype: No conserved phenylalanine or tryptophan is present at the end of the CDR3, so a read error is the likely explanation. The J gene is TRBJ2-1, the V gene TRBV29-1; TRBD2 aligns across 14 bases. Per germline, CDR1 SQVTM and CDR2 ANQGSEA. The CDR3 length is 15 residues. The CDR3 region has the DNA TGCAGCGTTGGACTAGCGGGAGGGTTCTACGATGAACAGTTCCTC. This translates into CSVGLAGGFYDEQFL.

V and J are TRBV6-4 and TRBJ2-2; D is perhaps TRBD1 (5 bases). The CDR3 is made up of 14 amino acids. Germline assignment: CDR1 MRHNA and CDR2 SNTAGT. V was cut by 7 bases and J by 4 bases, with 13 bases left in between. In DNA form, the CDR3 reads TGTGCCAGCAATGCCACAGGTGGCACCGGGGAGCTGTTTTTT. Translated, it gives CASNATGGTGELFF.

DNA of the CDR3: TGTGTCAACAGCTTGGGGGGTGGCGAGCAGTACTTC. Its protein is CVNSLGGGEQYF. The chain recombines TRBV5-4 with TRBJ2-7; weak D call: TRBD2 (6 bases). Germline assignment: CDR1 SGHNT and CDR2 YYREEE (reference sequence). The CDR3 spans 12 residues.